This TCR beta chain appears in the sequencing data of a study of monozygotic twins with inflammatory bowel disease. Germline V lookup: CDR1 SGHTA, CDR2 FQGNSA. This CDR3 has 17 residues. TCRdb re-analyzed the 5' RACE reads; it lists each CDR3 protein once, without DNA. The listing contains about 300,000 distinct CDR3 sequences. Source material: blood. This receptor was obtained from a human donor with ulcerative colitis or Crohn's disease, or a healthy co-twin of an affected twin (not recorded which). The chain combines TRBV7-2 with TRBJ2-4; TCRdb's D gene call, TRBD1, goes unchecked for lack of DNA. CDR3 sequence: CASSPRTGSIAKNIQYF.